This passage covers 18 T cell receptor beta chains from one sample sequenced in a study of cytomegalovirus exposure and HLA in healthy donors. This table comes from immunoSEQ multiplex PCR, and its TCRdb copy is limited to in-frame clones, with some not included. The table has under 200,000 clones, about 90% seen once. The sample comprised PBMCs. The receptors stem from a woman under 40 in good health and CMV-seronegative.

The gene calls are TRBV30 and TRBJ1-2; 8 bases are shared with TRBD1. The CDR3 contains 14 residues. The germline V gene encodes CDR1 GTSNPN and CDR2 SVGIG (reference sequence). The trim removed 0 bases at V and 9 bases at J, leaving 9 bases unmatched. In DNA, the CDR3 is TGTGCCTGGAGTGTATTTCCGGGACAGGCAAGCTACACCTTC. Its protein is CAWSVFPGQASYTF.

V gene TRBV13 combines with J gene TRBJ1-1; D ambiguous. Trimming took 0 bases from V and 3 from J, leaving 11 bases between them. Germline CDR1 is PRHDT and CDR2 is FYEKMQ (reference sequence). The CDR3 covers 15 residues. The CDR3 loop is CASSLGHRWDTEAFF. The CDR3 DNA follows: TGTGCCAGCAGCTTAGGGCACAGATGGGACACTGAAGCTTTCTTT.

The chain joins TRBV7-9 to TRBJ2-3; TRBD1 might be the D (5 bases). In germline, CDR1 is SEHNR, CDR2 FQNEAQ (reference sequence). The CDR3 has 14 residues. V was shortened by 2 bases and J by 3 bases, with 9 bases between the two germline ends. The CDR3 loop reads CASSLSAGTDTQYF. The CDR3 nucleotides are TGTGCCAGCAGCTTATCGGCAGGGACAGATACGCAGTATTTT.

The chain couples TRBV6-1 to TRBJ1-4; a possible D gene is TRBD1 (5 bases). The germline CDR1 and CDR2 sequences are MNHNS and SASEGT. This CDR3 region has 13 residues. The germline V and J ends were trimmed by 7 bases and 8 bases, with 14 bases remaining between them. CDR3 DNA sequence: TGTGCCAGCACTTCCAGGGAGAGCGAAAAACTGTTTTTT. It specifies CASTSRESEKLFF.

This chain links TRBV27 with TRBJ2-1; the match to TRBD2 covers 8 bases. Looked up from germline, CDR1 is MNHEY and CDR2 is SMNVEV (reference sequence). The CDR3 is made up of 15 amino acids. The V and J ends lost 4 bases and 8 bases, in that order; junction bases with no gene match: 10. CDR3 region: CASSSELAEIDEQFF. The CDR3 bases are TGTGCCAGCAGTTCCGAACTAGCGGAGATCGATGAGCAGTTCTTC.

This sequence joins TRBV21-1 and TRBJ1-2; the listed D gene, TRBD1, was not tested against the DNA. TRBV21-1 is termed a pseudogene. The CDR3 contains 17 residues. CDR3 DNA: TGTGCCAGCAGCCAAAGACAGGGAGACAGGGGAGACTATGGCTACACCTTC. Translating gives CASSQRQGDRGDYGYTF.

In the case of this clone: This specimen includes other DNA sequences encoding the same CDR3. V is TRBV5-6 and J is TRBJ2-7; weak D call: TRBD1 (5 bases). Germline V gene data show CDR1 as SGHDT and CDR2 as YYEEEE. The CDR3 sequence is 13 residues long. V was trimmed by 0 bases and J by 1 base, leaving 5 bases between them. CDR3 sequence: CASSLAGSYEQYF. The CDR3 nucleotides read TGTGCCAGCAGCTTGGCAGGGTCCTACGAGCAGTACTTC.

Turning to this clone: At the DNA level, this CDR3 is encoded by other sequences in the same sample as well. This chain uses TRBV9 with TRBJ2-5; D is tentatively TRBD1 or TRBD2 (5 bases each). The germline gives CDR1 SGDLS, CDR2 YYNGEE. With 0 bases removed from V and 1 base from J, the gap between germline ends came to 7 bases. This CDR3 contains 14 residues. The CDR3 region is CASSVAGAQETQYF. CDR3 nucleotides: TGTGCCAGCAGCGTAGCCGGGGCCCAAGAGACCCAGTACTTC.

J is TRBJ2-7 and V is TRBV28; D could derive from TRBD1 or TRBD2 (5 bases each). Germline assignment: CDR1 MDHEN and CDR2 SYDVKM. The CDR3 consists of 15 residues. V shed 1 base and J shed 3 bases, with 13 bases lying between them. CDR3 loop: CASSLLGRENYEQYF. Here the CDR3 DNA reads TGTGCCAGCAGTTTATTGGGCAGGGAGAACTACGAGCAGTACTTC.

The chain carries TRBV6-4 and TRBJ1-4, with D perhaps TRBD1 (6 bases). V lost 9 bases, J lost 8 bases, and 34 bases lay in between. Germline V gene lookup returns CDR1 MRHNA and CDR2 SNTAGT. The CDR3 has 19 residues. CDR3 sequence (DNA): TGTGCCAGGAAGGGCGGGACCGGGACATCGCGTAAGGAGGGCGAAAAACTGTTTTTT. This encodes CARKGGTGTSRKEGEKLFF.

The J gene is TRBJ2-1, the V gene TRBV28; perhaps TRBD1 as D (6 bases). This CDR3 is built from 12 residues. V gave up 5 bases and J gave up 9 bases, with 11 bases separating them. Germline V CDR1 and CDR2: MDHEN, SYDVKM. CDR3 in amino acids: CASSDRWGEQFF. The CDR3 DNA is TGTGCCAGCAGTGACAGGTGGGGTGAGCAGTTCTTC.

The chain carries TRBV27 and TRBJ2-3; D call uncertain. This CDR3 spans 14 amino acids. V lost 2 bases and J lost 1, with 7 bases in between. In germline, CDR1 is MNHEY, CDR2 SMNVEV (reference sequence). Here the CDR3 reads CASSLRPRTDTQYF. DNA for the CDR3: TGTGCCAGCAGTTTAAGACCACGCACAGATACGCAGTATTTT.

This clone was counted once. V is TRBV27 and J is TRBJ1-2; 7 bases line up with TRBD1. The germline V gene encodes CDR1 MNHEY and CDR2 SMNVEV (reference sequence). The CDR3 spans 15 residues. Trimming at V came to 5 bases and at J to 0 bases, leaving 6 bases not matched to a gene. Here the CDR3 DNA reads TGTGCCAGCAGTAAGACAGGGCCGGCTAACTATGGCTACACCTTC. This encodes CASSKTGPANYGYTF.

The chain couples TRBV11-2 to TRBJ2-1, with D maybe TRBD2 (6 bases). Germline V gives CDR1 SGHAT, CDR2 FQNNGV. The V and J ends lost 5 bases and 2 bases respectively, with 10 bases between them. The CDR3 is made up of 14 amino acids. This chain's CDR3 is CASSPRGTYNEQFF. As DNA, the CDR3 is TGTGCCAGCAGCCCCCGGGGGACCTACAATGAGCAGTTCTTC.

The V and J genes are TRBV7-2 and TRBJ1-4; D not certain. The germline gives CDR1 SGHTA, CDR2 FQGNSA. V was cut by 2 bases and J by 5 bases, with 9 bases left in between. The CDR3 consists of 14 residues. Here the CDR3 reads CASSLSRLNEKLFF. CDR3 bases: TGTGCCAGCAGCTTATCAAGGTTAAATGAAAAACTGTTTTTT.

The genes are TRBV7-9 and TRBJ2-1, with no clear D. The CDR3 extends over 12 amino acids. Trimming cost V 0 bases and J 7 bases, with 4 bases left between them. The germline gives CDR1 SEHNR, CDR2 FQNEAQ (reference sequence). The CDR3 nucleotides are TGTGCCAGCAGCTTAGCGCGGAATGAGCAGTTCTTC. Protein sequence: CASSLARNEQFF.

This clone was seen a handful of times. This sequence joins TRBV7-2 and TRBJ1-2; D is uncertain. Per the germline V gene, CDR1 is SGHTA and CDR2 is FQGNSA. Trimming left V 1 base short and J 2 bases short, with 11 bases between. CDR3 length: 15 amino acids. CDR3 nucleotides: TGTGCCAGCAGCTTAGAGATGGGTAGCAACTATGGCTACACCTTC. Translating it yields CASSLEMGSNYGYTF.

This rearrangement joins TRBV9 to TRBJ2-1, with 13 bases identical to TRBD2. Looked up from germline, CDR1 is SGDLS and CDR2 is YYNGEE. V shed 2 bases and J 4 bases; nucleotides not matched to a gene: 3. The CDR3 is 16 residues long. The CDR3 protein is CASSVGLAGAYNEQFF. The CDR3 nucleotides read TGTGCCAGCAGCGTCGGACTAGCGGGAGCTTACAATGAGCAGTTCTTC.